These 20 T cell receptor beta chains originate from one sample sequenced in a study of blood T cell repertoires in COVID-19. The repertoire was sequenced with immunoSEQ multiplex PCR; TCRdb's copy has only in-frame clones and lacks some. The top ten hold about 1% of the sample, which has a few hundred thousand clones, about four fifths seen once. The specimen was peripheral blood. The receptors derive from a human donor with acute or convalescent COVID-19. The donor label of this sample is uncertain.

The chain couples TRBV19 to TRBJ2-2; a weak D match, TRBD1 (6 bases). The CDR3 is 16 residues long. Germline V gene lookup returns CDR1 LNHDA and CDR2 SQIVND (reference sequence). With 9 bases removed from V and 1 base from J, the gap between germline ends came to 18 bases. The chain's CDR3 is CASRNLVQGNTGELFF. As DNA, the CDR3 is TGTGCCAGCAGGAATCTAGTACAGGGGAACACCGGGGAGCTGTTTTTT.

This chain joins TRBV11-2 and TRBJ2-5; 12 positions match TRBD2. Looked up from germline, CDR1 is SGHAT and CDR2 is FQNNGV. The CDR3 is made up of 17 amino acids. V lost 0 bases, J lost 1 base, and 3 bases stayed unmatched. The CDR3 spells CASSLELAGGSQETQYF. The DNA for the CDR3 is TGTGCCAGCAGCTTAGAACTAGCGGGAGGTAGCCAAGAGACCCAGTACTTC.

The V call is TRBV3-1 (or the pseudogene TRBV3-2), the J call TRBJ1-4, with 7 bases lining up with TRBD1. V was pared by 2 bases and J by 10 bases, with 4 bases of the junction left unmatched. Germline V gene sequence: CDR1 LGHDT, CDR2 YNNKEL (reference sequence). This CDR3 has 13 residues. This CDR3 reads CASSQQGGGKLFF. CDR3 sequence (DNA): TGTGCCAGCAGCCAACAGGGGGGTGGAAAACTGTTTTTT.

In DNA, the CDR3 is TGTGCCAGTAGTATAGCTCGTAGGGCAGGGATGATCGGTGAGCAGTTCTTC. This translates into CASSIARRAGMIGEQFF. The V call is TRBV19, the J call TRBJ2-1; tentatively, D is TRBD1 (5 bases). The germline V gene has CDR1 LNHDA and CDR2 SQIVND (reference sequence). V dropped 1 base and J dropped 9 bases, with 22 bases sitting between them. The CDR3 is made up of 17 amino acids.

The sample holds one count of this clone. This sample also contains other DNA sequences that code for the same CDR3. The chain joins TRBV5-1 to TRBJ2-1; 8 bases map to TRBD2. This CDR3 has 16 amino acids. Looked up from germline, CDR1 is SGHRS and CDR2 is YFSETQ. After removal of 1 base from V and 3 bases from J, the junction contained 6 bases not matched to a gene. The CDR3 coding sequence is TGCGCCAGCAGCTTGCAGGCACTAGCGGTCTACAATGAGCAGTTCTTC. Its protein is CASSLQALAVYNEQFF.

This sequence joins TRBV24-1 and TRBJ2-1; TRBD2 is a possible D gene (5 bases). The germline V and J ends were trimmed by 5 bases and 7 bases, with 17 bases remaining between them. CDR3 length equals 15 residues. Germline V gene sequence: CDR1 KGHDR, CDR2 SFDVKD. Here the CDR3 DNA reads TGTGCCACCAGTGCCCGGACGGAGGAAAGGAATGAGCAGTTCTTC. This gives the protein CATSARTEERNEQFF.

The rearrangement links TRBV5-1 to TRBJ1-1, with 12 bases aligning to TRBD1. Unmatched junction bases numbered 12, after V lost 4 bases and J lost 2 bases. The CDR3 is made up of 18 amino acids. Germline CDR1 SGHRS, CDR2 YFSETQ. The CDR3 protein is CASSPPGTGGPSNTEAFF. The CDR3 coding sequence is TGCGCCAGCAGCCCCCCAGGGACAGGGGGCCCATCTAACACTGAAGCTTTCTTT.

J is TRBJ1-5 and V is TRBV7-6, with TRBD1 matching 11 bases. Trimming removed 5 bases from V and 5 bases from J; junction bases left unmatched: 17. CDR3 length: 19 amino acids. The germline V gene has CDR1 SGHVS and CDR2 FNYEAQ. CDR3 region: CASSPTRWTGGAGDQPQHF. CDR3 DNA: TGTGCCAGCAGCCCTACTAGGTGGACAGGGGGCGCGGGTGATCAGCCCCAGCATTTT.

This clone was observed a few times. The chain employs TRBV7-9 and TRBJ1-1; D unclear. The CDR3 is made up of 14 amino acids. V dropped 5 bases and J dropped 5 bases, with 15 bases sitting between them. Germline V gene data show CDR1 as SEHNR and CDR2 as FQNEAQ (reference sequence). The CDR3 is CASSNRNTRTEAFF. The CDR3 DNA sequence: TGTGCCAGCAGCAACCGCAATACAAGAACTGAAGCTTTCTTT.

In its sample, this clone was seen once. V gene TRBV11-3 combines with J gene TRBJ2-1, with TRBD1 as a possible D gene (6 bases). V lost 1 base, J lost 3 bases, and 19 bases lay in between. The germline CDR1 and CDR2 sequences are SGHNT and YENEEA. The CDR3 is 18 amino acids. Here the CDR3 reads CASSLVPPTGKGYNEQFF. CDR3 nucleotides: TGTGCCAGCAGCTTAGTACCCCCGACAGGAAAGGGCTACAATGAGCAGTTCTTC.

The chain has TRBV6-5 and TRBJ2-7, with D hard to call. V was trimmed by 6 bases and J by 4 bases, leaving 10 bases between them. This CDR3 is built from 12 residues. CDR1 and CDR2 (germline): MNHEY, SVGAGI. CDR3 loop: CASRVTQYEQYF. The CDR3 DNA sequence: TGTGCCAGCAGAGTGACACAATACGAGCAGTACTTC.

CDR3 sequence: CASSFGGVQPQHF. The CDR3 nucleotides read TGTGCCAGCAGCTTCGGGGGGGTACAGCCCCAGCATTTT. This chain connects TRBV11-2 to TRBJ1-5; D may be TRBD1 (5 bases). The CDR3 totals 13 residues. Germline loops: CDR1 SGHAT, CDR2 FQNNGV. V dropped 3 bases and J dropped 7 bases, with 10 bases sitting between them.

This clone was recorded only once. The chain employs TRBV15 and TRBJ1-5; D unresolved. Germline lookup yields CDR1 LNHNV and CDR2 YYDKDF (reference sequence). Trimming stripped 2 bases from V and 1 base from J, with 3 bases between. This CDR3 contains 13 residues. CDR3 residues: CATSRQSNQPQHF. The CDR3 DNA reads TGTGCCACCAGCAGACAGAGCAATCAGCCCCAGCATTTT.

The chain couples TRBV5-1 to TRBJ2-2; 7 bases are shared with TRBD1. The V and J ends lost 4 bases and 5 bases, in that order; junction bases with no gene match: 8. Looked up from germline, CDR1 is SGHRS and CDR2 is YFSETQ. This CDR3 spans 15 amino acids. CDR3 nucleotide sequence: TGCGCCAGCAGCCCCCGTACAGGGGAGACCGGGGAGCTGTTTTTT. It specifies CASSPRTGETGELFF.

The chain joins TRBV28 to TRBJ1-1; D gene uncertain. V gave up 6 bases and J gave up 4 bases, with 9 bases separating them. CDR1 is MDHEN, CDR2 SYDVKM, per germline. This CDR3 is built from 12 residues. CDR3 amino acids: CASSARVTEAFF. As DNA, the CDR3 is TGTGCCAGCAGCGCGCGGGTCACTGAAGCTTTCTTT.

The gene calls are TRBV3-1 (or the pseudogene TRBV3-2) and TRBJ2-1, with 11 bases aligning to TRBD2. CDR1 and CDR2 from the germline V gene are LGHDT and YNNKEL (reference sequence). V lost 6 bases and J lost 2; bases outside the gene matches: 6. This CDR3 spans 16 amino acids. Here the CDR3 reads CASSRTSGSPYNEQFF. CDR3 DNA: TGTGCCAGCAGTCGAACTAGCGGGAGCCCCTACAATGAGCAGTTCTTC.

The chain recombines TRBV11-2 with TRBJ1-5; 7 bases align to TRBD1. The junction had 9 bases not matched to a gene; V was cut back by 4 bases and J by 6 bases. The CDR3 spans 15 residues. Germline-derived CDR1 and CDR2 are SGHAT and FQNNGV. DNA of the CDR3: TGTGCCAGCAGCTCAGCCACAGGGGCCGGTCAGCCCCAGCATTTT. Translation: CASSSATGAGQPQHF.

The chain links TRBV28 to TRBJ2-2; TRBD1 might be the D (5 bases). V was pared by 7 bases and J by 1 base, with 10 bases between. There are 14 residues in the CDR3. Germline V gene data show CDR1 as MDHEN and CDR2 as SYDVKM. Written as DNA, the CDR3 is TGTGCCAGCACCCTCACAGGGAACACCGGGGAGCTGTTTTTT. Translation: CASTLTGNTGELFF.

This clone has a single count. This rearrangement joins TRBV6-5 to TRBJ2-1; TRBD1 matches 9 bases. This CDR3 is 11 amino acids long. Germline CDR1 MNHEY, CDR2 SVGAGI. Germline trimming cut 5 bases from V and 14 bases from J; bases unmatched to any gene: 4. The CDR3: CASSRTGEEFF. The CDR3 bases are TGTGCCAGCAGTAGGACAGGGGAGGAGTTCTTC.

This clone appeared once. The rearrangement joins TRBV27 to TRBJ1-2, with a tentative D call TRBD1 (5 bases). There are 14 residues in the CDR3. Deletions cut 2 bases from V and 3 bases from J, with 10 bases between. Germline V gene data show CDR1 as MNHEY and CDR2 as SMNVEV (reference sequence). Written as DNA, the CDR3 is TGTGCCAGCAGTTTAAAGGGGATGGACTATGGCTACACCTTC. This codes for CASSLKGMDYGYTF.